Described below is a single T cell receptor (beta chain) sequence and its context. BIOMED2 TRB-A/B primer pools were used in multiplex TRB PCR. TCRdb reanalysed the multiplex PCR reads using MiXCR and keeps one entry per CDR3 protein. The sample carries 13,000 or so distinct CDR3 sequences, over 25% recorded once. The CDR3 spans 13 residues. The V end lost 0 bases, the J end lost 3 bases, and 5 bases lay between the germline ends. Germline V gives CDR1 KGHDR, CDR2 SFDVKD. Blood genomic DNA input for TRB amplification was roughly 220-500 ng. This sample is drawn from a study of T and B cells in COVID-19 patients.

The receptor comes from a human donor who had recovered from COVID-19. V gene TRBV24-1 combines with J gene TRBJ2-7; D remains unclear. The sample consisted of blood. In nucleotides, the CDR3 is TGTGCCACCAGTGATTTGGCCTTCTACGAGCAGTACTTC. Translation: CATSDLAFYEQYF.